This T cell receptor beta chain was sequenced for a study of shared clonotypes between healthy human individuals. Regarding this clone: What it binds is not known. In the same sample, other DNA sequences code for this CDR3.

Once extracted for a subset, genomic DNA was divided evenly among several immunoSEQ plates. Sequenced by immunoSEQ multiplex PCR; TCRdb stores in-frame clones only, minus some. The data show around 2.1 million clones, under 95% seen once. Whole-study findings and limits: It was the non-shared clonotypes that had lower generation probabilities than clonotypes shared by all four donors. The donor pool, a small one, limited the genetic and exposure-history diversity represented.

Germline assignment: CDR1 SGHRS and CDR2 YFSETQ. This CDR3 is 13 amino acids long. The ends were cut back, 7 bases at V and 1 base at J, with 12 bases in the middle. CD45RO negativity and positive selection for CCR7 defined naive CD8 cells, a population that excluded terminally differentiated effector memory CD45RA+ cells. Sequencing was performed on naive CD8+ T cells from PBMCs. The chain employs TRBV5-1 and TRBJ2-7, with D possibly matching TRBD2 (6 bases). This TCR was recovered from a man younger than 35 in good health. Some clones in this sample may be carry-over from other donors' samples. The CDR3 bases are TGCGCCAGCTCCTTTAGCGGTTCCTACGAGCAGTACTTC. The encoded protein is CASSFSGSYEQYF.